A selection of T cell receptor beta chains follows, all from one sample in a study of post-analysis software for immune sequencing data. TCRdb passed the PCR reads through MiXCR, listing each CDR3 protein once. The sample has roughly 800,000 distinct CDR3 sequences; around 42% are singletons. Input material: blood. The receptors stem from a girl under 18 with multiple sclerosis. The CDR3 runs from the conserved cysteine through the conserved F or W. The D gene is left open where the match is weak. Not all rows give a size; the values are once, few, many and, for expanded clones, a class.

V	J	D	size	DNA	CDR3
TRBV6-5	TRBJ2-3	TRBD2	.	TGTGCCAGCAACCGAGCGGGACGCACAGATACGCAGTATTTT	CASNRAGRTDTQYF
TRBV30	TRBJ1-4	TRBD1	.	TGTGCCTGGAGATCAGGGACAGGGGATGAAAAACTGTTTTTT	CAWRSGTGDEKLFF
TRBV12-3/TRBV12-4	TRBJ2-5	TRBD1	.	TGTGCCAGCAGCTCGGACAGGGGGCCGGAGACCCAGTACTTC	CASSSDRGPETQYF
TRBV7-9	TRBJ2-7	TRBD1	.	TGTGCCAGCAAGGGGGCGAGGGACGAGCAGTACTTC	CASKGARDEQYF
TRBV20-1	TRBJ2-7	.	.	TGCAGTGCTAGAGATGGACCCCACTACGAGCAGTACTTC	CSARDGPHYEQYF
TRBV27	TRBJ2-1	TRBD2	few	TGTGCCAGCAGTCCAACGCTAGCGGTAAGCTCCTACAATGAGCAGTTCTTC	CASSPTLAVSSYNEQFF
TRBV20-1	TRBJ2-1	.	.	TGCAGTGCTAGGGGGGACAACTCCTACAATGAGCAGTTCTTC	CSARGDNSYNEQFF
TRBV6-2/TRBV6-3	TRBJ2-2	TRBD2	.	TGTGCCAGCAGTTACTCGAGGGGACTAGCGGACCGAGAGAGGGGCACCGGGGAGCTGTTTTTT	CASSYSRGLADRERGTGELFF
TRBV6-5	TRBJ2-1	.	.	TGTGCCAGCAGTTACGGGGGAGTCGGGTACAATGAGCAGTTCTTC	CASSYGGVGYNEQFF
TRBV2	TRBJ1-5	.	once	TGTGCCAGCAGCTTCCAGGGGACCTCCAATCAGCCCCAGCATTTT	CASSFQGTSNQPQHF
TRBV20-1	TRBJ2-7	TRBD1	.	TGCAGTGCTACCGGGACAGGGGGCTCGGTCCCCTACGAGCAGTACTTC	CSATGTGGSVPYEQYF
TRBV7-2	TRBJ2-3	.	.	TGTGCCAGCAGCTTAGTGGAGAGGTCCCCCACAGATACGCAGTATTTT	CASSLVERSPTDTQYF
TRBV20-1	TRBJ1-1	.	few	TGCAGTGATGGCGTAAGGAAAAACACTGAAGCTTTCTTT	CSDGVRKNTEAFF
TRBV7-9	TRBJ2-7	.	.	TGTGCCAGCAGCCCCCCCAGCGGTACCTACGAGCAGTACTTC	CASSPPSGTYEQYF
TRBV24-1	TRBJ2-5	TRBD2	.	TGTGCCACCAGCACGGGACTAGCGGGGGTGAAGACCCAGTACTTC	CATSTGLAGVKTQYF
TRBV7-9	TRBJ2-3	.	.	TGTGCCAGCAGCTTACTGACAGACACAGATACGCAGTATTTT	CASSLLTDTDTQYF
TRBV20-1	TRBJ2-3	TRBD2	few	TGCAGTGCTACAGAGCGGGAGGGCCCTCTTACGCAGTATTTT	CSATEREGPLTQYF
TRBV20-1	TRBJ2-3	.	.	TGCAGTGCAACTGAAGCAGATACGCAGTATTTT	CSATEADTQYF
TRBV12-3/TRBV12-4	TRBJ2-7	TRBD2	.	TGTGCCAGCAGTAAAGGGACTGGACTAGCGGGATATCACGAGCAGTACTTC	CASSKGTGLAGYHEQYF
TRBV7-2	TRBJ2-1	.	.	TGTGCCAGCAGCTTAGTTTCGGATTTTGATGAGCAGTTCTTC	CASSLVSDFDEQFF
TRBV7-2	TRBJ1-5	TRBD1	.	TGTGCCAGCAGCTTAGTCTTCGGACAGGGAGATCAGCCCCAGCATTTT	CASSLVFGQGDQPQHF
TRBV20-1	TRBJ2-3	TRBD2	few	TGCAGTGCTATGCCGGAAATCCTAGCGGGAGGTCTGAGTACGCAGTATTTT	CSAMPEILAGGLSTQYF
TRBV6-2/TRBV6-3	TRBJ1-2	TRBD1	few	TGTGCCAGCAGTTACTCGACAGGGGAGATTAACTATGGCTACACCTTC	CASSYSTGEINYGYTF
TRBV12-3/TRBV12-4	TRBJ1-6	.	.	TGTGCCAGCACCCAGAAGAATTCACCCCTCCACTTT	CASTQKNSPLHF
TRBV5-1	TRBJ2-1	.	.	TGCGCCAGCACCTTCCTTGGGAGCCTGAGCTCCTGCAATGAGCAGTTCTTC	CASTFLGSLSSCNEQFF
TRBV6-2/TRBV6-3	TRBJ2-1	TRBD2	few	TGTGCCAGCAGTTACTCCTACGGGGTAGCGGGAGGGCCAAGGGCCTACAATGAGCAGTTCTTC	CASSYSYGVAGGPRAYNEQFF
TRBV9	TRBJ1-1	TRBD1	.	TGTGCCAGCAGCCCTAGGGGACAGCCGAACACTGAAGCTTTCTTT	CASSPRGQPNTEAFF
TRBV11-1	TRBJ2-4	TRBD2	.	TGTGCCAGCAGCCCAGGGGTGGCTAGCGGGAGCAGGCTACTAGCCAAAAACATTCAGTACTTC	CASSPGVASGSRLLAKNIQYF
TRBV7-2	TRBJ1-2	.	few	TGTGCCAGCAGCTTTCTCGGGGTTACAGGGCACTATGGCTACACCTTC	CASSFLGVTGHYGYTF
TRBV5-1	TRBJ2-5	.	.	TGCGCCAGCAGCTTGACGAGCCCCCAAGAGACCCAGTACTTC	CASSLTSPQETQYF
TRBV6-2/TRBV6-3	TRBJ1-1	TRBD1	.	TGTGCCAGCCGTCCTGGGACAGGGAGAGGGGGAACTGAAGCTTTCTTT	CASRPGTGRGGTEAFF
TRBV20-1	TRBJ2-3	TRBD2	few	TGCAGTGCCCTGCTCGGGACTAGCGGGAGTGATACGCAGTATTTT	CSALLGTSGSDTQYF
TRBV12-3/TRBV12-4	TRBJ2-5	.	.	TGTGCCAGCAGTTTAAGTGCCTATGGGACCCAGTACTTC	CASSLSAYGTQYF
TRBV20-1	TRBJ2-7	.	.	TGCAGTGCTAGAGGACTTGGGGGGAGACCCTCCTACGAGCAGTACTTC	CSARGLGGRPSYEQYF
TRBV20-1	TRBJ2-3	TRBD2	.	TGCAGTGCCCGCCGCCCTAGCGGGAGCACAGATACGCAGTATTTT	CSARRPSGSTDTQYF
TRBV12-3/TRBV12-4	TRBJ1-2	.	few	TGTGCCAGCAGTTTTCAGGGGAACTATGGCTACACCTTC	CASSFQGNYGYTF
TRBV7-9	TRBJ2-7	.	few	TGTGCCAGCAGCCGGGGAACTGGCGAGCAGTACTTC	CASSRGTGEQYF
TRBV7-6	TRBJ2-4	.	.	TGTGCCAGCAGCCGTGGAGGAGGGGCCCTTGCGGGCATTCAGTACTTC	CASSRGGGALAGIQYF
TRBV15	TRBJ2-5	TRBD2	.	TGTGCCACCAGCAGAGACTATGGGACTAGCGGGAGTGATCCGAGAGAGACCCAGTACTTC	CATSRDYGTSGSDPRETQYF
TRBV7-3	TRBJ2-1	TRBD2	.	TGTGCCAGCAGCTTAGGGCAGGGAGGGTCCCAGTTCTTC	CASSLGQGGSQFF